Below are 20 T cell receptor beta chains sequenced from a single sample in a study of T cell responses to AZD1222 COVID-19 vaccine. The method was immunoSEQ multiplex PCR; TCRdb's version includes in-frame clones alone and lacks a portion of them. The sample yields 45,000 to 65,000 clones, approximately 80% seen once. The starting material was peripheral blood, obtained 28 days after the second AZD1222 dose. Receptors were obtained from an adult who received the AZD1222 COVID-19 vaccine.

This rearrangement joins TRBV7-8 to TRBJ2-5; the match to TRBD2 covers 7 bases. V lost 0 bases, J lost 5 bases, and 6 bases stayed unmatched. The CDR3 runs to 15 residues. The V gene's germline CDR1 is SGHVS and CDR2 FQNEAQ. CDR3 coding DNA: TGTGCCAGCAGCTTAGCTGACCTCGGGGGGGAGACCCAGTACTTC. Translating gives CASSLADLGGETQYF. Using reference TRBV7-8 and TRBJ2-5 for the parts outside the CDR3, the full variable domain is GAGVSQSPRYKVAKRGQDVALRCDPISGHVSLFWYQQALGQGPEFLTYFQNEAQLDKSGLPSDRFFAERPEGSVSTLKIQRTQQEDSAVYLCASSLADLGGETQYFGPGTRLLVL.

This clone was seen just once. The chain joins TRBV29-1 to TRBJ2-1; 8 positions match TRBD2. This CDR3 contains 15 residues. Germline V gene lookup returns CDR1 SQVTM and CDR2 ANQGSEA. V was pared by 1 base and J by 0 bases, with 2 bases of the junction left unmatched. CDR3 sequence reads: CSVEVAGSSYNEQFF. In nucleotides, the CDR3 is TGCAGCGTTGAAGTAGCGGGGAGCTCCTACAATGAGCAGTTCTTC.

This clone came up once. This chain connects TRBV30 to TRBJ1-3, with a weak D call TRBD1 (6 bases). V was pared by 0 bases and J by 4 bases, with 13 bases between. This CDR3 is 15 amino acids long. CDR1 is GTSNPN, CDR2 SVGIG, per germline (reference sequence). For the CDR3, the DNA is TGTGCCTGGAGTGTCCTAGGGACACACGGAAACACCATATATTTT. It translates to CAWSVLGTHGNTIYF.

This chain connects TRBV5-1 to TRBJ1-2, with D possibly being TRBD1 (6 bases). The germline V and J ends were trimmed by 0 bases and 4 bases, with 13 bases remaining between them. The germline V gene has CDR1 SGHRS and CDR2 YFSETQ. The CDR3 covers 15 residues. CDR3 nucleotides: TGCGCCAGCAGCTTGGACGGACAGTCACTCTATGGCTACACCTTC. It specifies CASSLDGQSLYGYTF.

In its sample, this clone was seen a few times. This chain connects TRBV7-9 to TRBJ1-1; 9 bases line up with TRBD1. Germline CDR1 SEHNR, CDR2 FQNEAQ (reference sequence). The V segment lost 5 bases and the J segment 4 bases; nucleotides outside the gene matches: 14. The CDR3 is made up of 17 amino acids. CDR3 bases: TGTGCCAGCAGCGGGACAGGGAGAGGGATTTTGGGCACTGAAGCTTTCTTT. It translates to CASSGTGRGILGTEAFF.

The chain recombines TRBV10-3 with TRBJ1-5; TRBD1 might be the D (5 bases). This CDR3 is 12 amino acids long. Trimming took 5 bases from V and 6 from J, leaving 8 bases between them. The germline CDR1 and CDR2 sequences are ENHRY and SYGVKD. CDR3: CAISRDGQPQHF. Written as DNA, the CDR3 is TGTGCCATCAGTAGGGACGGTCAGCCCCAGCATTTT.

The chain has TRBV4-1 and TRBJ2-7; D is possibly TRBD2 (6 bases). Looked up from germline, CDR1 is MGHRA and CDR2 is YSYEKL. Trimming removed 4 bases at V and 3 bases at J, with 16 bases between. The CDR3 extends over 15 amino acids. The CDR3 DNA follows: TGCGCCAGCAGCCTGCGGGACGACGATTACTACGAGCAGTACGTC. Amino acids: CASSLRDDDYYEQYV.

The rearrangement joins TRBV29-1 to TRBJ1-1; D ambiguous. This CDR3 contains 13 residues. Between the trimmed V and J ends, which lost 1 base and 4 bases, there was a span of 10 bases. Germline V gives CDR1 SQVTM, CDR2 ANQGSEA. The CDR3 region has the DNA TGCAGCGTTGAAGTCGGGGATTTCACTGAAGCTTTCTTT. It encodes CSVEVGDFTEAFF.

V gene TRBV6-5 combines with J gene TRBJ1-6; possibly TRBD1 for D (5 bases). The ends were cut back, 6 bases at V and 4 bases at J, with 10 bases in the middle. Per the germline V gene, CDR1 is MNHEY and CDR2 is SVGAGI. This CDR3 has 14 residues. The CDR3 DNA follows: TGTGCCAGCAGAGCCGACAGTTATAATTCACCCCTCCACTTT. Translated, it gives CASRADSYNSPLHF.

The chain carries TRBV12-3 or TRBV12-4 and TRBJ1-2, with D hard to call. The CDR3 has 12 residues. V was shortened by 6 bases and J by 8 bases, with 13 bases between the two germline ends. The chain's CDR3 is CASSTPHWGYTF. The CDR3 DNA reads TGTGCCAGCAGCACCCCTCATTGGGGCTACACCTTC.

This rearrangement joins TRBV5-4 to TRBJ2-6, with TRBD1 as a possible D gene (5 bases). Trimming pared 4 bases from V and 4 bases from J, leaving 12 bases between. This CDR3 comprises 15 residues. From germline, CDR1 is SGHNT and CDR2 YYREEE (reference sequence). In nucleotides, the CDR3 is TGTGCCAGCAGCCTCGACAGTGCCGGGGCCAACGTCCTGACTTTC. As protein: CASSLDSAGANVLTF.

The rearrangement links TRBV5-1 to TRBJ2-2; D might be TRBD1 or TRBD2, each matching 5 bases. The ends were cut back, 4 bases at V and 9 bases at J, with 16 bases in the middle. The CDR3 is 14 amino acids. The germline gives CDR1 SGHRS, CDR2 YFSETQ. The CDR3 DNA reads TGCGCCAGCAGCGGGGGAGATGGTCCCCGGGAGCTGTTTTTT. Encoded protein: CASSGGDGPRELFF.

This clone was detected only once. V and J are TRBV11-2 and TRBJ1-1; D is possibly TRBD1 (5 bases). The CDR3 covers 13 residues. The V gene lost 6 bases and the J gene lost 4 bases, with 12 bases spanning the gap. Germline assignment: CDR1 SGHAT and CDR2 FQNNGV. The CDR3: CASRDQGATEAFF. The CDR3 nucleotides read TGTGCCAGCAGAGACCAAGGGGCCACTGAAGCTTTCTTT.

Written as DNA, the CDR3 is TGTGCCAGCTCACCAATGGGGGTAGCCAAAAACATTCAGTACTTC. Translating it yields CASSPMGVAKNIQYF. This chain links TRBV18 with TRBJ2-4; D may match TRBD1 or TRBD2 (5 bases each). The V and J ends lost 2 bases and 0 bases respectively, with 8 bases between them. This CDR3 region has 15 residues. Germline V gene data show CDR1 as KGHSH and CDR2 as LQKENI.

This chain links TRBV30 with TRBJ1-6, with 7 bases matching TRBD1. Germline V lookup: CDR1 GTSNPN, CDR2 SVGIG (reference sequence). J lost 13 bases, V lost 2 bases, and 11 bases had no gene match. The CDR3 runs to 14 residues. The CDR3 spells CAWSWDSLSSPLHF. CDR3 sequence (DNA): TGTGCCTGGAGTTGGGACAGCTTGTCTTCCCCCCTCCACTTT.

The chain combines TRBV19 with TRBJ2-6; D gene ambiguous. This CDR3 comprises 15 residues. V lost 3 bases, J lost 1 base, and 7 bases lay in between. CDR1 and CDR2 (germline): LNHDA, SQIVND (reference sequence). CDR3 region: CASSILESGANVLTF. The CDR3 DNA follows: TGTGCCAGTAGTATCTTAGAATCTGGGGCCAACGTCCTGACTTTC.

This rearrangement joins TRBV28 to TRBJ1-2; D is possibly TRBD1 (6 bases). This CDR3 has 13 amino acids. Germline V gives CDR1 MDHEN, CDR2 SYDVKM. V was clipped by 5 bases and J by 5 bases, with 12 bases between them. The CDR3 DNA follows: TGTGCCAGCAGTCGGCAGGGGAAGTATGGCTACACCTTC. This gives the protein CASSRQGKYGYTF.

The CDR3 coding sequence is TGTGCCAGCAGCCGGGGAAGGGGAAATGGCAGCAATCAGCCCCAGCATTTT. Its translation is CASSRGRGNGSNQPQHF. The J gene is TRBJ1-5, the V gene TRBV6-2 or TRBV6-3, with D possibly TRBD1 on 5 matching bases. V was clipped by 6 bases and J by 1 base, with 19 bases between them. This CDR3 contains 17 residues. In germline, CDR1 is MNHEY, CDR2 SVGEGT.

The rearrangement uses TRBV15 and TRBJ2-1; 8 bases line up with TRBD2. CDR1 LNHNV and CDR2 YYDKDF come from the germline V gene (reference sequence). V lost 5 bases, J lost 1 base, and 4 bases stayed unmatched. CDR3 length equals 15 residues. The CDR3 loop reads CATSVGLASYNEQFF. In DNA form, the CDR3 reads TGTGCCACCAGCGTCGGACTAGCTTCCTACAATGAGCAGTTCTTC.

The V gene is TRBV7-9, the J gene TRBJ1-4; 7 bases agree with TRBD1. This CDR3 is built from 14 residues. CDR1 is SEHNR and CDR2 is FQNEAQ in the germline V gene (reference sequence). With V trimmed by 5 bases and J by 4 bases, 4 bases remained unmatched. The CDR3 loop is CASSPGTVNEKLFF. Written as DNA, the CDR3 is TGTGCCAGCAGCCCCGGGACAGTTAATGAAAAACTGTTTTTT.